This is a list of T cell receptor beta chains from one sample in a study of T cell responses to AZD1222 COVID-19 vaccine. Repertoires were generated with immunoSEQ multiplex PCR, while TCRdb's copy carries only in-frame clones and drops some. The sample records 130,000 to 150,000 clones, around 89% being singletons. This sample comprised peripheral blood, obtained on day 0 of AZD1222 vaccination. These receptors came from an adult in good health. CDR3s include the opening cysteine and the closing phenylalanine or tryptophan. D genes are given only for firm matches. Not all rows give a size; the values are once, few, many and, for expanded clones, a class.

J gene,D gene,clone size,V gene,CDR3 DNA,CDR3 protein
TRBJ2-3,NA,NA,TRBV29-1,TGCAGCCCCGCGATTGTCGGGGTAGGGGATACGCAGTATTTT,CSPAIVGVGDTQYF
TRBJ2-2,TRBD1,NA,TRBV18,TGTGCCAGCTCCTCCACAGGGGATATGGGCACCGGGGAGCTGTTTTTT,CASSSTGDMGTGELFF
TRBJ2-7,TRBD1,NA,TRBV19,TGTGCCAGTAGTACCACGACAGGGATGCTATACGAGCAGTACTTC,CASSTTTGMLYEQYF
TRBJ1-4,NA,NA,TRBV20-1,TGCAGTGCTATTAGACAGGAAAAACTGTTTTTT,CSAIRQEKLFF
TRBJ2-2,TRBD1,few,TRBV25-1,TGTGCCAGCAGTGAAGGGGACAGGGCCACCGGGGAGCTGTTTTTT,CASSEGDRATGELFF
TRBJ1-5,NA,NA,TRBV30,TGTGCCTGGAGTGTGGGCAGCAATCAGCCCCAGCATTTT,CAWSVGSNQPQHF
TRBJ1-2,NA,NA,TRBV5-1,TGCGCCAGCAGTAAATCGTCGGCTGAGCTAGCCTATGGCTACACCTTC,CASSKSSAELAYGYTF
TRBJ2-1,NA,NA,TRBV11-2,TGTGCCAGCAGCCCAAGACTAGTGCCCAATGAGCAGTTCTTC,CASSPRLVPNEQFF
TRBJ1-2,NA,few,TRBV6-5,TGTGCCAGCAAAGACACGATCTATGGCTACACCTTC,CASKDTIYGYTF
TRBJ1-5,NA,NA,TRBV2,TGTGCCAGCAGCCAAGGGGTAAATGGCAATCAGCCCCAGCATTTT,CASSQGVNGNQPQHF
TRBJ2-2,NA,few,TRBV19,TGTGCCAGTAGTTCTCCAGGGAACACCGGGGAGCTGTTTTTT,CASSSPGNTGELFF
TRBJ2-6,NA,few,TRBV27,TGTGCCAGCAGTCTTAGGAGCACCTCTGGGGCCAACGTCCTGACTTTC,CASSLRSTSGANVLTF
TRBJ2-2,NA,NA,TRBV2,TGTGCCAGCAGTGAAAGGATGGGGTCCACCGGGGAGCTGTTTTTT,CASSERMGSTGELFF
TRBJ2-7,TRBD2,NA,TRBV4-2,TGTGCCAGCAGCCAAGAGGGAGCTAGCGGGGGCCCCAGCTCCTACGAGCAGTACTTC,CASSQEGASGGPSSYEQYF
TRBJ2-6,NA,NA,TRBV6-6,TGTGCCAGCAGTTACGGGGGGGCTAGTGGGGCCAACGTCCTGACTTTC,CASSYGGASGANVLTF
TRBJ2-7,NA,NA,TRBV1,TGCACCAGCAGCCATGCACTAGCGGGAGGGTACGAGCAGTACTTC,CTSSHALAGGYEQYF
TRBJ1-1,NA,NA,TRBV5-5,TGTGCCAGCAGCTTGAGCCCGGAGACTGAAGCTTTCTTT,CASSLSPETEAFF
TRBJ2-5,TRBD2,NA,TRBV11-2,TGTGCCAGCGGCCTGAGCGGGAACGCCGAGACCCAGTACTTC,CASGLSGNAETQYF
TRBJ1-3,NA,few,TRBV30,TGTGCCTGGAGTGTACTCAACTCTGGAAACACCATATATTTT,CAWSVLNSGNTIYF
TRBJ1-2,TRBD1,NA,TRBV18,TGTGCCAGCTCACCGCTGACAGGGGAAGGCTTATATGGCTACACCTTC,CASSPLTGEGLYGYTF
TRBJ2-4,NA,once,TRBV6-5,TGTGCCAGCAGTTACTCGAGTGCGAGCACTATCCAGTACTTC,CASSYSSASTIQYF
TRBJ2-7,NA,once,TRBV13,TGTGCCAGCAGCCCCCTCGGTGTCTACGAGCAGTACTTC,CASSPLGVYEQYF
TRBJ2-1,TRBD2,once,TRBV27,TGTGCCAGCAGTCCTCGGGCTAGCGGGAAGAATGAGCAGTTCTTC,CASSPRASGKNEQFF
TRBJ1-5,NA,NA,TRBV27,TGTGCCAGCAGTTTCGGCGGCAGTTTTAATCAGCCCCAGCATTTT,CASSFGGSFNQPQHF